Listed below are T cell receptor beta chains from one sample, sequenced in a study of cytomegalovirus exposure and HLA in healthy donors. Data came from immunoSEQ multiplex PCR; TCRdb stores just in-frame clones and leaves some out. The sample has approximately 60,000 clones, about 86% seen once. The sequenced sample consisted of PBMCs. The receptor source for this set is a man between 40 and 49 years old in good health and CMV-seronegative. The CDR3 runs from the conserved cysteine through the conserved F or W. Each record gives: CDR3 DNA, CDR3 protein, clone size, V gene, J gene, D gene, CDR3 length. D genes are given only for firm matches. Only part of the rows carry a size: once, few, many, or a class if the clone is expanded.

TGTGCCAGCAGCCAAGATGGCCAGCCCCAGCATTTT	CASSQDGQPQHF	.	TRBV4-2	TRBJ1-5	.	12
TGTGCCAGCAGCCCAGGGCAGTATAGGTCTGGGGCCAACGTCCTGACTTTC	CASSPGQYRSGANVLTF	once	TRBV7-2	TRBJ2-6	.	17
TGTGCCAGCAGTTACTCGAGCTCCACTAGCACAGATACGCAGTATTTT	CASSYSSSTSTDTQYF	.	TRBV6-6	TRBJ2-3	.	16
TGTGCCAGCAGCCGAACACAGGGGAAGACTGAAGCTTTCTTT	CASSRTQGKTEAFF	.	TRBV14	TRBJ1-1	TRBD1	14
TGTGCCAGCAGCCCTCTTGGACAAGGATACACCATATATTTT	CASSPLGQGYTIYF	once	TRBV7-6	TRBJ1-3	.	14
TGTGCCAGCAGAGGACAGGGGAATCAGCCCCAGCATTTT	CASRGQGNQPQHF	.	TRBV25-1	TRBJ1-5	TRBD1	13
TGTGCCAGCAGCACTGGACAGAACTATGGCTACACCTTC	CASSTGQNYGYTF	.	TRBV11-2	TRBJ1-2	.	13
TGTGCCAGTGCTTCAGGGAACACTGAAGCTTTCTTT	CASASGNTEAFF	.	TRBV2	TRBJ1-1	.	12
TGTGCCAGCAGCCGGAGGGCGGGGGTATGGGATGAGCAGTTCTTC	CASSRRAGVWDEQFF	.	TRBV14	TRBJ2-1	TRBD2	15
TGTGCCAGCAGTAGGACAGGGGCTGGAAACACCATATATTTT	CASSRTGAGNTIYF	.	TRBV6-5	TRBJ1-3	TRBD1	14
TGTGCCAGCAGCTGGGGGGACGCAAGCACAGATACGCAGTATTTT	CASSWGDASTDTQYF	.	TRBV7-2	TRBJ2-3	.	15
TGCGCCAGCAGCCACTCGGGTCCCACCGGGGAGCTGTTTTTT	CASSHSGPTGELFF	.	TRBV5-1	TRBJ2-2	.	14
TGTGCCAGCAGTCCCGACGGAGCGGGTGGGACGAATACGCAGTATTTT	CASSPDGAGGTNTQYF	.	TRBV28	TRBJ2-3	.	16
TGTGCCAGCAGCCCGAGGGCTCTAGCGGGGACGGCGCAGTATTTT	CASSPRALAGTAQYF	.	TRBV9	TRBJ2-3	TRBD2	15
TGTGCCAGCAGTCAACAGGGTTTAAATCAGCCCCAGCATTTT	CASSQQGLNQPQHF	.	TRBV2	TRBJ1-5	.	14
TGTGCCAGCAGCACGGGTCCGGGGCAGCCCCAGCATTTT	CASSTGPGQPQHF	.	TRBV11-3	TRBJ1-5	.	13
TGTGCCAGCAGCGTAGGAGGACTAGCGTTCAATGAGCAGTTCTTC	CASSVGGLAFNEQFF	.	TRBV9	TRBJ2-1	TRBD2	15
TGTGCCACCCGATCAGGGAGGAGCTCCTACAATGAGCAGTTCTTC	CATRSGRSSYNEQFF	.	TRBV7-2	TRBJ2-1	.	15
TGTGCCAGCAGACAACAGGGAGACACCGGGGAGCTGTTTTTT	CASRQQGDTGELFF	.	TRBV6-5	TRBJ2-2	.	14
TGTGCCAGCAGTTACCTAGGACAGGGCCAAGATGGCTACACCTTC	CASSYLGQGQDGYTF	.	TRBV6-5	TRBJ1-2	TRBD1	15
TGTGCCAGCAGCTTGGGAGAGAACACTGAAGCTTTCTTT	CASSLGENTEAFF	few	TRBV5-6	TRBJ1-1	.	13
TGCGCCAGCAGCTTGGCTGGGGGGGCCTACGAGCAGTACTTC	CASSLAGGAYEQYF	.	TRBV5-1	TRBJ2-7	TRBD2	14
TGCGCCAGCAGCCTTCTTATGGGACAGGCGATGAATGATGGCTACACCTTC	CASSLLMGQAMNDGYTF	.	TRBV4-1	TRBJ1-2	TRBD1	17
TGTGCCATCAGCGGGACAGGGGCAGAAAACATTCAGTACTTC	CAISGTGAENIQYF	.	TRBV10-3	TRBJ2-4	TRBD1	14
TGTGCCAGCAACAATAACCGGGACAGTCAAGAGACCCAGTACTTC	CASNNNRDSQETQYF	.	TRBV6-6	TRBJ2-5	TRBD1	15
TGTGCCAGCAGCTTAGGGAGTTTTCGGTCTAGTGAGTTCTTC	CASSLGSFRSSEFF	.	TRBV7-2	TRBJ2-1	.	14
TGTGCCAGCAGCTTGGAGGGGAGGTACTCTGGAAACACCATATATTTT	CASSLEGRYSGNTIYF	.	TRBV5-5	TRBJ1-3	.	16
TGTGCCAGCGCCCCCGAGGGACAGGGTTGGGCACCCCTCCACTTT	CASAPEGQGWAPLHF	.	TRBV25-1	TRBJ1-6	TRBD1	15
TGCGCCAGCAGTCAACAGGGGGCAATGGAGACTGAAGCTTTCTTT	CASSQQGAMETEAFF	.	TRBV5-1	TRBJ1-1	TRBD1	15
TGTGCCAGTAGTATTGAGGGCTCTGGGGCCAACGTCCTGACTTTC	CASSIEGSGANVLTF	.	TRBV19	TRBJ2-6	.	15
TGTGCCAGCAGCCTACGGGACAGACAAGAGACCCAGTACTTC	CASSLRDRQETQYF	.	TRBV7-2	TRBJ2-5	TRBD1	14
TGCGCCAGCAGGCCAGGGGTAGGTGGAAACACCATATATTTT	CASRPGVGGNTIYF	.	TRBV5-1	TRBJ1-3	.	14
TGCGCCAGCAGCTTGGATGGTAGCGGGGGCTACAATGAGCAGTTCTTC	CASSLDGSGGYNEQFF	.	TRBV5-1	TRBJ2-1	TRBD2	16
TGTGCCAGCAGTGAATCAACCGGGGACACCATATATTTT	CASSESTGDTIYF	.	TRBV6-1	TRBJ1-3	.	13
TGTGCCAGCATCGGGGGAGGGTATGGCTACACCTTC	CASIGGGYGYTF	.	TRBV6-6	TRBJ1-2	.	12
TGCGCCAGCAGCCAAATTTTTTCAGGGGACTATGGCTACACCTTC	CASSQIFSGDYGYTF	.	TRBV4-3	TRBJ1-2	.	15
TGTGCCAGCAGCCTTAGACAGGGCTTATACACCGGGGAGCTGTTTTTT	CASSLRQGLYTGELFF	.	TRBV7-2	TRBJ2-2	TRBD1	16
TGTGCCAGCACCTTTGGGTACGGGGGGAAGACCCAGTACTTC	CASTFGYGGKTQYF	.	TRBV11-3	TRBJ2-5	TRBD2	14
TGTGCCAACTCGGGACAGGAGTTCAATGAGCAGTTCTTC	CANSGQEFNEQFF	few	TRBV2	TRBJ2-1	TRBD1	13
TGTGCCAGTAGTGTGAGAGGACAGCGGAGCTTCTATGGCTACACCTTC	CASSVRGQRSFYGYTF	.	TRBV19	TRBJ1-2	.	16
TGCGCCAGCAGTCCCACAGGGGCGGCGAACACTGAAGCTTTCTTT	CASSPTGAANTEAFF	.	TRBV5-1	TRBJ1-1	TRBD1	15
TGTGCCAGCAGCTTAATCCCAGCGGGGGAAACCGGGGAGCTGTTTTTT	CASSLIPAGETGELFF	.	TRBV7-3	TRBJ2-2	TRBD2	16
TGTGCCAGCAGCGTAGTAGTCGGACAGGGAGGAGGCAATGAGCAGTTCTTC	CASSVVVGQGGGNEQFF	.	TRBV9	TRBJ2-1	TRBD1	17
TGTGCCAGCAGCTTGTCTGTGCGACAGGGGCTCTGGGCCAACGTCCTGACTTTC	CASSLSVRQGLWANVLTF	few	TRBV5-8	TRBJ2-6	TRBD1	18
TGTGCCAGCAGCGAAAAAAAAGCGGGGGGGCTTCACGAGCAGTACTTC	CASSEKKAGGLHEQYF	.	TRBV13	TRBJ2-7	TRBD2	16
TGTGCCAGCAGATCTAACACCGGGGAGCTGTTTTTT	CASRSNTGELFF	.	TRBV7-9	TRBJ2-2	.	12
TGTGCCTGGAGTGCTCGGGGGGAGCAGTTCTTC	CAWSARGEQFF	.	TRBV30	TRBJ2-1	.	11
TGCGCCAGCAGCTTGGTAGGTGGGGAGACCGAAAAACTGTTTTTT	CASSLVGGETEKLFF	few	TRBV5-1	TRBJ1-4	.	15
TGTGCCAGCAGCCCCTTCCAGGGAAGGAATTCACCCCTCCACTTT	CASSPFQGRNSPLHF	.	TRBV6-6	TRBJ1-6	.	15
TGTGCCAGCAGCCCGAGACTAGGGGAGGCCCAGTACTTC	CASSPRLGEAQYF	.	TRBV9	TRBJ2-5	.	13
TGTGCCAGTAGGGGGCGACAGGGCACCGAGATAACTAACAATCAGCCCCAGCATTTT	CASRGRQGTEITNNQPQHF	.	TRBV19	TRBJ1-5	TRBD1	19
TGCGCCAGCAGCTTGCCGACAAAAGAGACCCAGTACTTC	CASSLPTKETQYF	.	TRBV5-1	TRBJ2-5	.	13
TGTGCCAGTAGAGTCGTCGGTGAAGCTTTCTTT	CASRVVGEAFF	.	TRBV19	TRBJ1-1	.	11
TGTGCCAGCAGCTTGGATGGCGGCCAAGAGACCCAGTACTTC	CASSLDGGQETQYF	.	TRBV5-4	TRBJ2-5	.	14
TGTGCCAGCAGCTTGTTGGTCGTAGACAGGAACACTGAAGCTTTCTTT	CASSLLVVDRNTEAFF	.	TRBV5-4	TRBJ1-1	.	16